Below, 22 T cell receptor beta chains from the same sample are listed, as sequenced in a study of T cell responses to AZD1222 COVID-19 vaccine. Data came from immunoSEQ multiplex PCR; TCRdb stores just in-frame clones and leaves some out. The sample lists 120,000 or so clones; 88% were seen once. This sample comprised peripheral blood, obtained on day 0 of AZD1222 vaccination. These receptors came from an adult in good health.

The J gene is TRBJ2-7, the V gene TRBV5-6, with TRBD2 matching 7 bases. Germline CDR1 and CDR2: SGHDT and YYEEEE. CDR3 length: 13 residues. V was pared by 4 bases and J by 5 bases, with 6 bases of the junction left unmatched. The CDR3 protein is CASSIWGGDEQYF. DNA for the CDR3: TGTGCCAGCAGCATCTGGGGGGGGGACGAGCAGTACTTC.

The J gene is TRBJ1-2, the V gene TRBV7-8; no definite D call. Germline loops: CDR1 SGHVS, CDR2 FQNEAQ. The length of the CDR3 is 14 residues. V lost 2 bases and J lost 0, with 7 bases in between. CDR3 region: CASSLSAANYGYTF. CDR3 DNA sequence: TGTGCCAGCAGCTTATCGGCAGCTAACTATGGCTACACCTTC.

CDR3 amino acids: CASSRTPSSYEQYF. CDR3 bases: TGTGCCAGCAGCCGAACGCCTTCCTCCTACGAGCAGTACTTC. The chain has TRBV6-2 or TRBV6-3 and TRBJ2-7; no clear D. Trimming shortened V by 6 bases and J by 0 bases, and 12 bases separated the two germline ends. Germline V CDR1 and CDR2: MNHEY, SVGEGT. This CDR3 spans 14 amino acids.

This clone was observed once. The V gene is TRBV4-2, the J gene TRBJ2-2; the match to TRBD2 covers 13 bases. The CDR3 consists of 18 residues. The trim removed 4 bases at V and 4 bases at J, leaving 9 bases unmatched. Germline CDR1 and CDR2: LGHNA and YNFKEQ. CDR3 in amino acids: CASSLTSGGGPGTGELFF. In DNA form, the CDR3 reads TGTGCCAGCAGCCTTACTAGCGGGGGGGGCCCGGGCACCGGGGAGCTGTTTTTT.

This clone was seen only a few times. This sequence joins TRBV6-5 and TRBJ2-7; D tentatively reads TRBD1 or TRBD2 (5 bases each). V was trimmed by 4 bases and J by 6 bases, leaving 16 bases between them. CDR3 length: 14 amino acids. The V gene's germline CDR1 is MNHEY and CDR2 SVGAGI. In nucleotides, the CDR3 is TGTGCCAGCAGTTCGGGGACCACCCCCGTCGAGCAGTACTTC. It translates to CASSSGTTPVEQYF.

In its sample, this clone was seen a few times. The V gene is TRBV19, the J gene TRBJ2-1, with D unresolved. Germline V gene sequence: CDR1 LNHDA, CDR2 SQIVND (reference sequence). The ends were cut back, 5 bases at V and 3 bases at J, with 8 bases in the middle. The CDR3 sequence is 13 residues long. CDR3 DNA sequence: TGTGCCAGTAGTTGGATTGGCTACAATGAGCAGTTCTTC. This sequence encodes CASSWIGYNEQFF.

This clone occurred once. The chain links TRBV6-6 to TRBJ1-2, with D tentatively TRBD1 (5 bases). The germline V gene has CDR1 MNHNY and CDR2 SVGAGI (reference sequence). The length of the CDR3 is 14 residues. V lost 5 bases to trimming and J lost 8 bases, with 18 bases between them. CDR3 sequence: CASSINRDPRGYTF. CDR3 DNA sequence: TGTGCCAGCAGTATTAACCGGGACCCAAGGGGCTACACCTTC.

The J gene is TRBJ2-1, the V gene TRBV10-3; 11 nucleotides match TRBD1. V was clipped by 7 bases and J by 6 bases; unmatched bases: 8. The CDR3 runs to 15 residues. CDR1 is ENHRY, CDR2 SYGVKD, per germline. CDR3 region: CAITPGQGGGNEQFF. Written as DNA, the CDR3 is TGTGCCATCACACCGGGACAGGGGGGTGGCAATGAGCAGTTCTTC.

This chain connects TRBV7-9 to TRBJ1-4; D gene uncertain. The length of the CDR3 is 15 residues. The germline V gene has CDR1 SEHNR and CDR2 FQNEAQ (reference sequence). V shed 6 bases and J shed 3 bases, with 14 bases lying between them. CDR3 in amino acids: CASRPRMGSNEKLFF. CDR3 nucleotide sequence: TGTGCCAGCAGGCCGAGAATGGGGTCTAATGAAAAACTGTTTTTT.

The chain joins TRBV4-3 to TRBJ2-1; 11 bases match TRBD2. Trimming at V came to 5 bases and at J to 4 bases, leaving 7 bases not matched to a gene. The CDR3 length is 16 residues. The germline gives CDR1 LGHNA, CDR2 YSLEER. As DNA, the CDR3 is TGCGCCAGCAGCAAAGCCGGGACTAGCGGTTACAATGAGCAGTTCTTC. Translation: CASSKAGTSGYNEQFF.

The rearrangement joins TRBV2 to TRBJ2-5; D remains unclear. V was cut by 3 bases and J by 3 bases, with 2 bases left in between. Germline CDR1 reads SNHLY; CDR2 reads FYNNEI. CDR3 length: 11 residues. CDR3 sequence (DNA): TGTGCCAGCAGTGACGAAGAGACCCAGTACTTC. Protein product: CASSDEETQYF.

This clone came up once. J is TRBJ2-4 and V is TRBV6-1; weak D call: TRBD1 (6 bases). The CDR3 sequence is 16 residues long. The germline V and J ends were trimmed by 2 bases and 1 base, with 12 bases remaining between them. Germline-derived CDR1 and CDR2 are MNHNS and SASEGT. CDR3: CASSEYGGSAKNIQYF. The CDR3 DNA reads TGTGCCAGCAGTGAATATGGGGGCTCTGCCAAAAACATTCAGTACTTC.

The chain uses TRBV29-1 and TRBJ1-2; D unclear. Trimming took off 0 bases at V and 8 bases at J, with 7 bases between the two ends. CDR3 size: 11 residues. Germline V gene data show CDR1 as SQVTM and CDR2 as ANQGSEA. CDR3 DNA: TGCAGCGTTGAAGAGCTTTTGGGCTACACCTTC. Protein product: CSVEELLGYTF.

This clone was detected once. J is TRBJ1-3 and V is TRBV5-1; TRBD1 matches at 7 bases. The V and J ends lost 4 bases and 0 bases, in that order; junction bases with no gene match: 10. The length of the CDR3 is 17 residues. The germline V gene encodes CDR1 SGHRS and CDR2 YFSETQ. The CDR3 loop reads CASSASIQGGSGNTIYF. CDR3 DNA: TGCGCCAGCAGCGCCTCGATCCAGGGGGGCTCTGGAAACACCATATATTTT.

The rearrangement joins TRBV5-1 to TRBJ1-2; D is perhaps TRBD1 (6 bases). Trimming shortened V by 4 bases and J by 2 bases, and 15 bases separated the two germline ends. The CDR3 loop spans 15 amino acids. Per germline, CDR1 SGHRS and CDR2 YFSETQ. This CDR3 is CASSNIETGNYGYTF. CDR3 bases: TGCGCCAGCAGCAATATAGAGACAGGAAACTATGGCTACACCTTC.

The chain employs TRBV18 and TRBJ1-5; TRBD1 matches at 8 bases. Losses at the gene ends were 6 bases for V and 5 bases for J; bases not matched to a gene: 3. The germline gives CDR1 KGHSH, CDR2 LQKENI. CDR3 length: 13 amino acids. CDR3 sequence: CASSTGEDQPQHF. As DNA, the CDR3 is TGTGCCAGCTCGACAGGGGAGGATCAGCCCCAGCATTTT.

This chain links TRBV7-8 with TRBJ2-3; 8 bases match TRBD1. Trimming took 1 base from V and 5 from J; bases not matched to a gene: 5. The germline V gene has CDR1 SGHVS and CDR2 FQNEAQ. The CDR3 runs to 15 residues. The CDR3 spells CASSLGGTGGDTQYF. CDR3 DNA sequence: TGTGCCAGCAGCTTAGGTGGGACAGGTGGAGATACGCAGTATTTT. The variable domain in full, completed from reference TRBV7-8 and TRBJ2-3, reads GAGVSQSPRYKVAKRGQDVALRCDPISGHVSLFWYQQALGQGPEFLTYFQNEAQLDKSGLPSDRFFAERPEGSVSTLKIQRTQQEDSAVYLCASSLGGTGGDTQYFGPGTRLTVL.

The chain links TRBV18 to TRBJ1-1, with 7 nucleotides matching TRBD1. Germline V gene lookup returns CDR1 KGHSH and CDR2 LQKENI. Germline trimming cut 2 bases from V and 4 bases from J; bases unmatched to any gene: 4. The CDR3 loop spans 14 amino acids. CDR3 residues: CASSPTGVTTEAFF. The CDR3 DNA sequence: TGTGCCAGCTCACCAACAGGGGTTACCACTGAAGCTTTCTTT.

V usage is TRBV2 and J usage is TRBJ1-5, with TRBD1 matching over 8 bases. The germline V gene has CDR1 SNHLY and CDR2 FYNNEI. The CDR3 contains 14 residues. The ends lost 1 base at V and 9 bases at J; junction bases unmatched: 5. The CDR3 protein is CASSEGQGARPQHF. The CDR3 DNA sequence: TGTGCCAGCAGTGAAGGGCAGGGGGCACGGCCCCAGCATTTT.

The gene calls are TRBV7-2 and TRBJ2-5; D is undetermined. V was shortened by 2 bases and J by 4 bases, with 5 bases between the two germline ends. Germline V gives CDR1 SGHTA, CDR2 FQGNSA. The CDR3 sequence is 12 residues long. In nucleotides, the CDR3 is TGTGCCAGCAGCTTATTCACAGAGACCCAGTACTTC. It yields the protein CASSLFTETQYF.

This clone appeared a few times. V gene TRBV9 combines with J gene TRBJ1-2, with 11 bases identical to TRBD1. The CDR3 spans 16 residues. J lost 2 bases, V lost 2 bases, and 5 bases had no gene match. CDR1 is SGDLS, CDR2 YYNGEE, per germline. The CDR3: CASSVGTGGTNYGYTF. The CDR3 nucleotides read TGTGCCAGCAGCGTCGGGACAGGGGGTACCAACTATGGCTACACCTTC.

This chain joins TRBV27 and TRBJ1-1; 7 nucleotides line up with TRBD1. J lost 4 bases, V lost 3 bases, and 5 bases had no gene match. CDR3 size: 14 residues. Germline-derived CDR1 and CDR2 are MNHEY and SMNVEV (reference sequence). The CDR3 reads CASSLSGTATEAFF. DNA for the CDR3: TGTGCCAGCAGTTTGTCCGGGACAGCCACTGAAGCTTTCTTT.